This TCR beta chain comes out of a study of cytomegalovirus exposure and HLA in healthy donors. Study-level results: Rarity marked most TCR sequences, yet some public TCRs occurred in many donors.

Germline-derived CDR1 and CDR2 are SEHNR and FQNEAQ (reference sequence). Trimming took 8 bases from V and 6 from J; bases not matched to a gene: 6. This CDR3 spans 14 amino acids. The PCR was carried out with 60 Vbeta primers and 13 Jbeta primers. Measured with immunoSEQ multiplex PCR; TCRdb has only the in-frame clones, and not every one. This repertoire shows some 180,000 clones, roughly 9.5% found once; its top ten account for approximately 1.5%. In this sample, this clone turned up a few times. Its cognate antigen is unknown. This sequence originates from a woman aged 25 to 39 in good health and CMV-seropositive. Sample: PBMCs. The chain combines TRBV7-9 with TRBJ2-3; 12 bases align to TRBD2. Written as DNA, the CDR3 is TGTGCCAGCCGACTAGCGGGAGTACGGGATACGCAGTATTTT. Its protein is CASRLAGVRDTQYF.